These 20 T cell receptor beta chains originate from one sample sequenced in a study of cytomegalovirus exposure and HLA in healthy donors. Repertoires were generated with immunoSEQ multiplex PCR, while TCRdb's copy carries only in-frame clones and drops some. The sample lists around 60,000 clones, about nine tenths occurring once. Material: PBMCs. These receptor sequences come from a young man in good health and CMV-seronegative.

The sample holds one count of this clone. The chain combines TRBV20-1 with TRBJ1-1; D is uncertain. There are 10 residues in the CDR3. The germline V gene has CDR1 DFQATT and CDR2 SNEGSKA (reference sequence). The CDR3 region has the DNA TGCAGCCTCGACGAGGTGCATGCTTTCTTT. Its protein is CSLDEVHAFF.

V and J are TRBV7-8 and TRBJ2-5; D not certain. The germline V gene encodes CDR1 SGHVS and CDR2 FQNEAQ. V was trimmed by 1 base and J by 5 bases, leaving 14 bases between them. The CDR3 extends over 15 amino acids. CDR3 nucleotides: TGTGCCAGCAGCTTAGGAGAAGTTTATAGTGAGACCCAGTACTTC. Translated: CASSLGEVYSETQYF.

CDR3 nucleotides: TGTGCCAGCAGCCCTTTAGCGGGAGGGCGCGAGCAGTACTTC. Its protein product is CASSPLAGGREQYF. The chain is built from TRBV7-8 and TRBJ2-7; 11 nucleotides align to TRBD2. Germline V gene data show CDR1 as SGHVS and CDR2 as FQNEAQ. V shed 5 bases and J 6 bases; nucleotides not matched to a gene: 6. The CDR3 contains 14 residues. Based on the CDR3 plus reference TRBV7-8 and TRBJ2-7, the full variable domain is GAGVSQSPRYKVAKRGQDVALRCDPISGHVSLFWYQQALGQGPEFLTYFQNEAQLDKSGLPSDRFFAERPEGSVSTLKIQRTQQEDSAVYLCASSPLAGGREQYFGPGTRLTVT.

V usage is TRBV7-2 and J usage is TRBJ2-3; 7 nucleotides align to TRBD2. V lost 5 bases and J lost 0; bases outside the gene matches: 5. There are 15 residues in the CDR3. Per the germline V gene, CDR1 is SGHTA and CDR2 is FQGNSA. CDR3 region: CASSVSGSSTDTQYF. The CDR3 nucleotides are TGTGCCAGCAGCGTTAGCGGGTCTAGCACAGATACGCAGTATTTT.

The gene calls are TRBV5-6 and TRBJ2-7; 9 positions agree with TRBD2. Germline loops: CDR1 SGHDT, CDR2 YYEEEE. The CDR3 spans 14 residues. Trimming cost V 4 bases and J 1 base; bases outside gene matches: 3. The CDR3 DNA reads TGTGCCAGCAGCAAGACTAGCGGATCCTACGAGCAGTACTTC. Protein product: CASSKTSGSYEQYF.

The chain uses TRBV28 and TRBJ2-1, with 8 bases aligning to TRBD1. Looked up from germline, CDR1 is MDHEN and CDR2 is SYDVKM. With V trimmed by 5 bases and J by 4 bases, 7 bases remained unmatched. This CDR3 has 15 amino acids. CDR3 residues: CASSTGGPIYNEQFF. In DNA, the CDR3 is TGTGCCAGCAGTACAGGGGGGCCGATTTACAATGAGCAGTTCTTC. The whole variable domain, filled in from reference TRBV28 and TRBJ2-1, reads DVKVTQSSRYLVKRTGEKVFLECVQDMDHENMFWYRQDPGLGLRLIYFSYDVKMKEKGDIPEGYSVSREKKERFSLILESASTNQTSMYLCASSTGGPIYNEQFFGPGTRLTVL.

This chain uses TRBV7-9 with TRBJ1-2; D uncertain. The CDR3 is 13 amino acids. Germline V gives CDR1 SEHNR, CDR2 FQNEAQ (reference sequence). Trimming shortened V by 2 bases and J by 8 bases, and 12 bases separated the two germline ends. DNA of the CDR3: TGTGCCAGCAGCTTATACTCGAACAGAGGCTACACCTTC. Translation: CASSLYSNRGYTF.

In this sample, this clone turned up a few times. The V and J genes are TRBV7-9 and TRBJ2-1; D unclear. The CDR3 is made up of 13 amino acids. The V gene's germline CDR1 is SEHNR and CDR2 FQNEAQ (reference sequence). With 2 bases removed from V and 7 bases from J, the gap between germline ends came to 9 bases. CDR3 residues: CASSLRSGNEQFF. The CDR3, as DNA: TGTGCCAGCAGCTTACGGAGTGGAAATGAGCAGTTCTTC.

This chain connects TRBV6-5 to TRBJ2-3; D remains ambiguous. The CDR3 has 14 amino acids. The germline CDR1 and CDR2 sequences are MNHEY and SVGAGI. V was pared by 3 bases and J by 1 base, with 8 bases between. Here the CDR3 DNA reads TGTGCCAGCAGTTATTCCGCAGGCACAGATACGCAGTATTTT. Translation gives CASSYSAGTDTQYF.

This chain links TRBV6-5 with TRBJ2-1, with TRBD2 matching over 9 bases. CDR1 is MNHEY, CDR2 SVGAGI, per germline. V trimming: 10 bases; J trimming: 4 bases; junction bases outside the gene matches: 8. The CDR3 runs to 14 residues. The chain's CDR3 is CAIRPSGKYNEQFF. DNA of the CDR3: TGTGCCATCCGGCCTAGCGGGAAATACAATGAGCAGTTCTTC.

This clone was observed once. The rearrangement uses TRBV11-3 and TRBJ2-4; the match to TRBD2 covers 7 bases. Per the germline V gene, CDR1 is SGHNT and CDR2 is YENEEA. The CDR3 extends over 15 amino acids. The V segment lost 5 bases and the J segment 9 bases; nucleotides outside the gene matches: 13. The CDR3 DNA reads TGTGCCAGCAGCCCCGATGGTAGACTAGCTAGCATTCAGTACTTC. Translating gives CASSPDGRLASIQYF. Full variable domain (rest looked up from reference TRBV11-3 and TRBJ2-4): EAGVVQSPRYKIIEKKQPVAFWCNPISGHNTLYWYLQNLGQGPELLIRYENEEAVDDSQLPKDRFSAERLKGVDSTLKIQPAELGDSAVYLCASSPDGRLASIQYFGAGTRLSVL.

This rearrangement joins TRBV28 to TRBJ1-1; possibly TRBD1 for D (5 bases). CDR3 length: 15 residues. Germline CDR1 reads MDHEN; CDR2 reads SYDVKM. V lost 7 bases to trimming and J lost 3 bases, with 18 bases between them. CDR3 sequence: CASIRSGGTYTEAFF. CDR3 nucleotide sequence: TGTGCCAGCATCCGGTCGGGGGGTACGTACACTGAAGCTTTCTTT. Using reference TRBV28 and TRBJ1-1 for the parts outside the CDR3, the full variable domain is DVKVTQSSRYLVKRTGEKVFLECVQDMDHENMFWYRQDPGLGLRLIYFSYDVKMKEKGDIPEGYSVSREKKERFSLILESASTNQTSMYLCASIRSGGTYTEAFFGQGTRLTVV.

The genes are TRBV11-3 and TRBJ2-5; TRBD1 matches at 9 bases. The CDR3 runs to 13 residues. V gave up 4 bases and J gave up 3 bases; unmatched junction bases: 0. The germline gives CDR1 SGHNT, CDR2 YENEEA. CDR3 DNA sequence: TGTGCCAGCAGCTGGGACAGGGAAGAGACCCAGTACTTC. It is translated as CASSWDREETQYF.

The V gene is TRBV28, the J gene TRBJ2-7, with a tentative D call TRBD2 (6 bases). CDR3 length: 15 residues. Germline lookup yields CDR1 MDHEN and CDR2 SYDVKM. The V and J ends lost 3 bases and 0 bases respectively, with 12 bases between them. The CDR3: CASSFHGSSSYEQYF. The CDR3 nucleotides are TGTGCCAGCAGTTTTCACGGGAGCTCCTCCTACGAGCAGTACTTC.

CDR3 sequence: CASSLLGTGNGNEKLFF. In nucleotides, the CDR3 is TGCGCCAGCAGCTTGTTAGGGACAGGGAATGGTAATGAAAAACTGTTTTTT. The chain joins TRBV5-1 to TRBJ1-4; 9 nucleotides match TRBD1. Germline V gene sequence: CDR1 SGHRS, CDR2 YFSETQ. The CDR3 contains 17 residues. With 1 base clipped from V and 4 bases from J, the junction kept 8 bases outside the gene matches.

The V call is TRBV11-3, the J call TRBJ1-2; D remains unclear. Trimming stripped 0 bases from V and 0 bases from J, with 17 bases between. CDR1 is SGHNT, CDR2 YENEEA, per germline. The CDR3 sequence is 18 residues long. The DNA for the CDR3 is TGTGCCAGCAGCTTAGATCCCTCGAGTTGGGCAGCTAACTATGGCTACACCTTC. It yields the protein CASSLDPSSWAANYGYTF.

The rearrangement uses TRBV5-1 and TRBJ2-3; 10 bases map to TRBD2. This CDR3 comprises 17 residues. Trimming removed 0 bases from V and 4 bases from J; junction bases left unmatched: 8. The germline V gene has CDR1 SGHRS and CDR2 YFSETQ. For the CDR3, the DNA is TGCGCCAGCAGCTTGGCCTCAGCGGGAGGGCGCGCAGATACGCAGTATTTT. Translation gives CASSLASAGGRADTQYF.

The chain employs TRBV7-3 and TRBJ2-1; D might be TRBD2 (6 bases). There are 15 residues in the CDR3. V was pared by 5 bases and J by 3 bases, with 14 bases between. Germline-derived CDR1 and CDR2 are SGHTA and FQGTGA. CDR3: CASSPSAAGYNEQFF. The CDR3 bases are TGTGCCAGCAGCCCTAGCGCGGCGGGCTACAATGAGCAGTTCTTC.

The chain recombines TRBV7-9 with TRBJ2-7, with no clear D. The V gene lost 5 bases and the J gene lost 6 bases, with 17 bases spanning the gap. Germline lookup yields CDR1 SEHNR and CDR2 FQNEAQ (reference sequence). This CDR3 region has 14 residues. The CDR3 loop reads CASSPRLLPGEQYF. The CDR3 bases are TGTGCCAGCAGCCCACGATTATTACCCGGCGAGCAGTACTTC.

The chain couples TRBV19 to TRBJ2-7, with 12 bases matching TRBD2. Trimming took 3 bases from V and 2 from J; bases not matched to a gene: 2. The germline CDR1 and CDR2 sequences are LNHDA and SQIVND (reference sequence). The CDR3 spans 15 residues. The CDR3 DNA reads TGTGCCAGTAGTATCGGACTAGCGGGAACCTACGAGCAGTACTTC. Protein sequence: CASSIGLAGTYEQYF.